The T cell receptor beta chain under discussion was sequenced for a study of tumor-infiltrating lymphocytes in primary liver carcinoma. For the study at large: Staging of the tumors gave T1-T3 N0M0, with widths of about 4 to 10 cm.

V was clipped by 5 bases and J by 3 bases, with 13 bases between them. CDR1 is SGHAT and CDR2 is FQDESV in the germline V gene (reference sequence). The CDR3 is 14 residues long. General observations from the study: The difference in top-250-clone fraction between tumors and blood was significant, favoring tumors (p = 0.039).

RNA and DNA were co-extracted from about 19-30 mg of unsorted bulk tissue. Uniformly, tumor samples exhibited a viable tumor cell fraction exceeding 85%. The input was around 0.5 ug total RNA; TCR beta cDNA was made from it with a constant-region primer. Libraries covering TCR beta were generated through three nested multiplex PCR rounds (using a slightly modified ARM-PCR). Primers for the first two PCR rounds were TRBV1-TRBV30 forward primers and a C-beta reverse primer (about 9 cycles per round). TCRdb analysed the multiplex PCR reads with MiXCR anew, one entry per CDR3 protein. The sample gives 45,000 to 65,000 distinct CDR3 sequences, around 82% of which show up once; around 22% is in the top ten. Of note for this clonotype: The antigen remains undetermined.

Material for sequencing was liver tumor tissue from sampling region 5. The subset denotes: tumor region T5, tumor centre. This receptor was obtained from a man between 40 and 49 years old with primary liver carcinoma and hepatitis B virus infection. This rearrangement joins TRBV11-1 to TRBJ1-2; D unresolved. In DNA, the CDR3 is TGTGCCAGCAGCCCCAAGGGATTTGACTATGGCTACACCTTC. This gives the protein CASSPKGFDYGYTF.